Presented here are 21 T cell receptor beta chains from one specimen sequenced in a study of blood T cell repertoires in COVID-19. Data came from immunoSEQ multiplex PCR; TCRdb stores just in-frame clones and leaves some out. The sample lists about 170,000 clones, just under 85% occurring once. The sample taken for sequencing was peripheral blood. The receptors here all came from a woman of 80 years or more with COVID-19, enrolled during active disease.

The CDR3 reads CASSEDRVGQPQHF. Here the CDR3 DNA reads TGTGCCAGCAGTGAAGATCGGGTTGGTCAGCCCCAGCATTTT. V usage is TRBV2 and J usage is TRBJ1-5; no definite D call. The ends were cut back, 1 base at V and 6 bases at J, with 10 bases in the middle. The CDR3 spans 14 residues. Germline V gene lookup returns CDR1 SNHLY and CDR2 FYNNEI.

Note on this clone: An end of the junction differs from the germline gene, which may be a read error. The rearrangement uses TRBV6-5 and TRBJ1-2; 8 bases align to TRBD1. The CDR3 totals 15 residues. Per the germline V gene, CDR1 is MNHEY and CDR2 is SVGAGI. CDR3 protein: CASSPFIQGDYGYTF. Written as DNA, the CDR3 is TGTGCCAGCAGTCCCTTTATACAGGGGGACTATGGCTACACTTTC.

This chain links TRBV5-1 with TRBJ2-2, with D possibly matching TRBD2 (5 bases). In germline, CDR1 is SGHRS, CDR2 YFSETQ. The CDR3 sequence is 15 residues long. Trimming removed 2 bases at V and 3 bases at J, with 11 bases between. The CDR3 DNA sequence: TGCGCCAGCAGCTTAAGGACTGATGACACCGGGGAGCTGTTTTTT. Amino acid sequence: CASSLRTDDTGELFF.

The rearrangement uses TRBV18 and TRBJ1-2; D may be TRBD1 (5 bases). The CDR3 spans 13 residues. Germline loops: CDR1 KGHSH, CDR2 LQKENI. Trimming took off 8 bases at V and 3 bases at J, with 13 bases between the two ends. CDR3 sequence reads: CASAIGEDYGYTF. The CDR3 region has the DNA TGTGCCAGCGCGATAGGGGAAGACTATGGCTACACCTTC.

This chain links TRBV5-1 with TRBJ2-7; TRBD1 aligns across 10 bases. V shed 1 base and J 4 bases; nucleotides not matched to a gene: 8. The CDR3 covers 16 residues. Germline values: CDR1 SGHRS, CDR2 YFSETQ. The CDR3 DNA sequence: TGCGCCAGCAGCTTGACCGGGACAGGGGTTCCTTACGAGCAGTACTTC. Translated, it gives CASSLTGTGVPYEQYF.

The chain combines TRBV3-1 (or the pseudogene TRBV3-2) with TRBJ2-3, with D hard to call. The CDR3 is made up of 13 amino acids. V lost 2 bases, J lost 6 bases, and 9 bases lay in between. The V gene's germline CDR1 is LGHDT and CDR2 YNNKEL (reference sequence). The CDR3 sequence: CASSQRHGDTQYF. DNA for the CDR3: TGTGCCAGCAGCCAACGACATGGGGATACGCAGTATTTT.

The chain carries TRBV6-5 and TRBJ1-1; 9 bases map to TRBD1. J gave up 8 bases and V 5 bases, and 9 bases lay outside the gene matches. The CDR3 consists of 14 residues. The V gene's germline CDR1 is MNHEY and CDR2 SVGAGI. CDR3 in DNA: TGTGCCAGCAGTCGCACAGGGGGCGCAGAAGAAGCTTTCTTT. Translated: CASSRTGGAEEAFF.

V and J are TRBV27 and TRBJ2-2; 11 bases fit TRBD2. This CDR3 spans 14 amino acids. Germline CDR1 and CDR2: MNHEY and SMNVEV (reference sequence). Germline trimming cut 8 bases from V and 5 bases from J; bases unmatched to any gene: 4. In nucleotides, the CDR3 is TGTGCCAGCCGGAGGACTAGCGGGACCGGGGAGCTGTTTTTT. Its protein is CASRRTSGTGELFF.

Worth noting for this clone: Other DNA sequences of this sample code for an identical CDR3. The genes are TRBV18 and TRBJ1-2; 8 bases are shared with TRBD1. Germline trimming cut 2 bases from V and 5 bases from J; bases unmatched to any gene: 1. The germline CDR1 and CDR2 sequences are KGHSH and LQKENI. The CDR3 totals 13 residues. The CDR3 here is CASSPRQGYGYTF. For the CDR3, the DNA is TGTGCCAGCTCACCAAGACAGGGGTATGGCTACACCTTC.

CDR3 DNA: TGTGCCAGCAGCATGTCCGGGATGGGCAACATTCAGTACTTC. Protein product: CASSMSGMGNIQYF. This chain connects TRBV5-6 to TRBJ2-4; D possibly corresponds to TRBD2 (5 bases). Trimming removed 4 bases at V and 7 bases at J, with 15 bases between. The CDR3 is 14 residues long. In germline, CDR1 is SGHDT, CDR2 YYEEEE. Supplemented by reference TRBV5-6 and TRBJ2-4, the full variable domain reads DAGVTQSPTHLIKTRGQQVTLRCSPKSGHDTVSWYQQALGQGPQFIFQYYEEEERQRGNFPDRFSGHQFPNYSSELNVNALLLGDSALYLCASSMSGMGNIQYFGAGTRLSVL.

The V gene is TRBV18, the J gene TRBJ2-1; D possibly matches TRBD1 or TRBD2 (9 bases each). V shed 6 bases and J shed 10 bases, with 34 bases lying between them. The CDR3 has 19 amino acids. Germline-derived CDR1 and CDR2 are KGHSH and LQKENI. The DNA of the CDR3 is TGTGCCAGCTCGCCTACTCCGGGACAGGGACCGGGACTAGCTGGGGAGCAGTTCTTC. Protein: CASSPTPGQGPGLAGEQFF. Filled out from reference TRBV18 and TRBJ2-1, the complete variable domain reads NAGVMQNPRHLVRRRGQEARLRCSPMKGHSHVYWYRQLPEEGLKFMVYLQKENIIDESGMPKERFSAEFPKEGPSILRIQQVVRGDSAAYFCASSPTPGQGPGLAGEQFFGPGTRLTVL.

The chain has TRBV5-1 and TRBJ2-5, with 11 positions matching TRBD2. This CDR3 is built from 16 residues. The ends lost 4 bases at V and 1 base at J; junction bases unmatched: 6. Germline CDR1 and CDR2: SGHRS and YFSETQ. In DNA form, the CDR3 reads TGCGCCAGCAGCGTGACTAGCGGGACCCTCCAAGAGACCCAGTACTTC. Protein: CASSVTSGTLQETQYF.

This clone has a single count. The chain combines TRBV11-2 with TRBJ2-2, with D perhaps matching TRBD1 (6 bases). The germline V gene encodes CDR1 SGHAT and CDR2 FQNNGV. V was shortened by 5 bases and J by 5 bases, with 15 bases between the two germline ends. The CDR3 spans 15 residues. Here the CDR3 reads CASSRLTGTTGELFF. Here the CDR3 DNA reads TGTGCCAGCAGCCGGCTTACAGGGACAACCGGGGAGCTGTTTTTT.

The chain joins TRBV5-4 to TRBJ2-3; D is undetermined. V was cut by 6 bases and J by 0 bases, with 14 bases left in between. The CDR3 contains 15 residues. CDR1 is SGHNT and CDR2 is YYREEE in the germline V gene (reference sequence). CDR3 DNA sequence: TGTGCCAGCACCAGAACCGCTGGCAGCACAGATACGCAGTATTTT. Translation: CASTRTAGSTDTQYF.

CDR3 sequence (DNA): TGCGCCAGCAGAATCCCGTCCCTCCACTTT. This gives the protein CASRIPSLHF. The chain combines TRBV10-1 with TRBJ1-6, with D hard to call. The CDR3 loop spans 10 amino acids. Germline V gives CDR1 WNHNN, CDR2 SYGVQD (reference sequence). Trimming took 6 bases from V and 14 from J, leaving 8 bases between them.

V gene TRBV5-1 combines with J gene TRBJ2-5; 7 nucleotides match TRBD2. The CDR3 extends over 14 amino acids. The germline V gene encodes CDR1 SGHRS and CDR2 YFSETQ. Trimming cost V 4 bases and J 7 bases; bases outside gene matches: 10. The CDR3 sequence is CASSQRGGSGTQYF. CDR3 in DNA: TGCGCCAGCAGCCAACGGGGAGGGAGTGGGACCCAGTACTTC.

The J gene is TRBJ2-1, the V gene TRBV11-2; D is perhaps TRBD2 (5 bases). Germline V gives CDR1 SGHAT, CDR2 FQNNGV. The CDR3 covers 13 residues. V gave up 5 bases and J gave up 7 bases, with 12 bases separating them. CDR3 nucleotides: TGTGCCAGCAGCCCCTTACTAGAGAATGAGCAGTTCTTC. It encodes CASSPLLENEQFF.

The chain links TRBV12-3 or TRBV12-4 to TRBJ1-1, with D perhaps matching TRBD1 (6 bases). Trimming cost V 2 bases and J 6 bases, with 10 bases left between them. The CDR3 is 13 amino acids. The CDR3 region is CASSLQGLSEAFF. The CDR3 nucleotides read TGTGCCAGCAGTTTACAGGGGCTGTCTGAAGCTTTCTTT.

This rearrangement joins TRBV7-9 to TRBJ1-1; a possible D gene is TRBD1 (6 bases). V gave up 3 bases and J gave up 7 bases, with 9 bases separating them. This CDR3 has 12 residues. From germline, CDR1 is SEHNR and CDR2 FQNEAQ (reference sequence). Here the CDR3 reads CASSFPQGEAFF. CDR3 nucleotide sequence: TGTGCCAGCAGCTTCCCACAGGGTGAAGCTTTCTTT.

The V and J genes are TRBV3-1 (or the pseudogene TRBV3-2) and TRBJ1-1, with D possibly TRBD1 on 5 matching bases. In germline, CDR1 is LGHDT, CDR2 YNNKEL (reference sequence). Trimming took off 2 bases at V and 7 bases at J, with 8 bases between the two ends. This CDR3 has 12 residues. The CDR3 nucleotides read TGTGCCAGCAGCCAAAAGGGGATTGAAGCTTTCTTT. Its translation is CASSQKGIEAFF.

The chain combines TRBV9 with TRBJ1-3; D is ambiguous. Trimming left V 2 bases short and J 0 bases short, with 3 bases between. CDR3 size: 13 residues. Germline values: CDR1 SGDLS, CDR2 YYNGEE. CDR3 in amino acids: CASSVYSGNTIYF. DNA for the CDR3: TGTGCCAGCAGCGTCTACTCTGGAAACACCATATATTTT.